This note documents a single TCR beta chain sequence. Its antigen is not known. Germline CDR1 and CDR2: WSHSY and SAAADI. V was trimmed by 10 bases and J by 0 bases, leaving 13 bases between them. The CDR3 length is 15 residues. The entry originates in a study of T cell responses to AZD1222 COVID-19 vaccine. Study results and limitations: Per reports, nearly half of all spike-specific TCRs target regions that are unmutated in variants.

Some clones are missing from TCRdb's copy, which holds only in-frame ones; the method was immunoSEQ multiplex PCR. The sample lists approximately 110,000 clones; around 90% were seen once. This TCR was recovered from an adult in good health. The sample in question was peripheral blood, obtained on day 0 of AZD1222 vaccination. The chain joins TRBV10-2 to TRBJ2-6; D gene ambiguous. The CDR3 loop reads CAIDDGISGANVLTF. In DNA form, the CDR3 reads TGCGCCATCGACGACGGAATCTCTGGGGCCAACGTCCTGACTTTC.